The T cell receptor (beta chain) under discussion was sequenced for a study of control samples from healthy donors and cancer patients. V was pared by 5 bases and J by 1 base, with 8 bases between. This CDR3 has 13 amino acids. CDR1 and CDR2 (germline): LGHNA, YSLEER. Sequencing used immunoSEQ multiplex PCR; TCRdb keeps in-frame clones, though not all of them. The sample shows roughly 120,000 clones, approximately 90% of them seen only once. The TCR sequence derives from a woman in her sixties or seventies in good health. The source material was blood. The chain employs TRBV4-3 and TRBJ1-1, with D maybe TRBD1 (6 bases). CDR3 DNA sequence: TGCGCCAGCAGCACGACAGGGAACACTGAAGCTTTCTTT. Protein product: CASSTTGNTEAFF.